Sequencing of this T cell receptor (beta chain) was carried out in a study of T cell changes during pregnancy in multiple sclerosis. V lost 5 bases and J 3 bases, leaving 8 bases between the germline ends. The CDR3 spans 13 residues. Per germline, CDR1 SGHVS and CDR2 FQNEAQ. The method was immunoSEQ multiplex PCR; TCRdb's version includes in-frame clones alone and lacks a portion of them. The table records around 110,000 clones, about nine tenths of them present only once. The sample here was peripheral blood, taken after pregnancy. This TCR was recovered from a female donor with multiple sclerosis, enrolled in a pregnancy study. The chain joins TRBV7-8 to TRBJ1-5; D unclear. The CDR3 is CASSIRLNQPQHF. The CDR3 coding sequence is TGTGCCAGCAGCATACGACTCAATCAGCCCCAGCATTTT.